This T cell receptor beta chain comes out of a study of CD4 T cells in relation to SARS-CoV-2 and coronaviruses. Study outcomes and limitations: Memory recall responses, not primary responses primed in culture, are what the assay detects. Each donor contributed either pre-pandemic or post-infection samples, not both.

Naive and memory CD4+ T cells were cultured with CEF, then survey-sequenced. The method was immunoSEQ multiplex PCR; TCRdb's version includes in-frame clones alone and lacks a portion of them. The sample lists some 40,000 clones, roughly 80% occurring once. In germline, CDR1 is LNHNV, CDR2 YYDKDF (reference sequence). V was clipped by 0 bases and J by 0 bases, with 6 bases between them. This CDR3 has 16 residues. A word on this clone: Its antigen is unidentified.

The chain recombines TRBV15 with TRBJ2-6; D gene unclear. The TCR sequence derives from an adult with COVID-19. Sample: naive CD4+ T cells from PBMCs, cultured in vitro. Regarding subset: naive CD4+ T cells isolated by negative enrichment. CDR3: CATSRDRASGANVLTF. DNA of the CDR3: TGTGCCACCAGCAGAGATCGCGCCTCTGGGGCCAACGTCCTGACTTTC.